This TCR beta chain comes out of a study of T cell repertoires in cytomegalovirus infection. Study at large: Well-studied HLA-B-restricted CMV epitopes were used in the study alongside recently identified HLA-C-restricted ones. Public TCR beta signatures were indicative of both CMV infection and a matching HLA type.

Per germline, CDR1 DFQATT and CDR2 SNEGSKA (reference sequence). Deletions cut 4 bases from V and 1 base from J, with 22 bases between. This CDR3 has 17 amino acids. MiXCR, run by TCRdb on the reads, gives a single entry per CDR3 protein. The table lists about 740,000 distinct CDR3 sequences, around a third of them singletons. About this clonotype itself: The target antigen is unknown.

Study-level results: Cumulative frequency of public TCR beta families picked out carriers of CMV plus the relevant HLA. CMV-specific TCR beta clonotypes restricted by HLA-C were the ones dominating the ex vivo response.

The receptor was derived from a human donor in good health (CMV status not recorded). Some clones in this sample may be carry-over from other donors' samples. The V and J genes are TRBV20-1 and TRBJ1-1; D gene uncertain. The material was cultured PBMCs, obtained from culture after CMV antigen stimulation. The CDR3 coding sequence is TGCAGTGCTATCAAGTGGAAGTCTCGTCTGGAGAACACTGAAGCTTTCTTT. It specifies CSAIKWKSRLENTEAFF.